This T cell receptor (beta chain) is from a study of T cell responses to AZD1222 COVID-19 vaccine. Turning to this clone: One end of the junction is discordant with germline, which a read error may explain.

TCRdb's table, derived via immunoSEQ multiplex PCR, lists solely in-frame clones and lacks some. Of 100,000 to 150,000 clones in the sample, about 86% were seen once. This CDR3 comprises 13 residues. The germline CDR1 and CDR2 sequences are SSHAT and FNYEAQ (reference sequence). This clonotype originated in an adult who received the AZD1222 COVID-19 vaccine. The chain recombines TRBV7-7 with TRBJ1-4; no definite D call. The sample was peripheral blood, taken 28 days after the second AZD1222 dose. The CDR3 reads CASSRGRNEKLFF. The DNA for the CDR3 is TGTGCTAGCAGCCGCGGACGGAATGAAAAACTGTTTTTT.